Below are 21 T cell receptor beta chains sequenced from a single sample in a study of cytomegalovirus exposure and HLA in healthy donors. Amplification used 60 Vbeta primers and 13 Jbeta primers. The assay was immunoSEQ multiplex PCR, and TCRdb's table has in-frame clones only and misses some. Among about 130,000 clones listed, around two thirds were seen once. The specimen sequenced was PBMCs. These receptors originate from a human donor in good health.

This clone has only a few counts. The V call is TRBV6-6, the J call TRBJ1-5; D is perhaps TRBD1 (5 bases). Deletions cut 5 bases from V and 2 bases from J, with 16 bases between. This CDR3 has 16 residues. Germline V gives CDR1 MNHNY, CDR2 SVGAGI (reference sequence). The CDR3 sequence is CASSQSQGLGNQPQHF. The CDR3 DNA sequence: TGTGCCAGCAGTCAATCCCAGGGTCTGGGCAATCAGCCCCAGCATTTT.

To note about this clone: A read error may produce the germline difference seen at one junction end. The chain is built from TRBV6-5 and TRBJ1-2; 11 nucleotides agree with TRBD1. The CDR3 covers 12 residues. Germline-derived CDR1 and CDR2 are MNHEY and SVGAGI. CDR3 sequence (DNA): TGTGCCAGCAGGGCGCCGCCGGGACAGGGGGTTTTC. It encodes CASRAPPGQGVF.

In this sample, this clone turned up once. This chain connects TRBV5-4 to TRBJ2-7; D is unclear. Trimming pared 2 bases from V and 2 bases from J, leaving 11 bases between. The V gene's germline CDR1 is SGHNT and CDR2 YYREEE (reference sequence). The CDR3 is 14 residues long. The DNA of the CDR3 is TGTGCCAGCAGCTTTTGGCCTCGAACCTACGAGCAGTACTTC. Its protein is CASSFWPRTYEQYF.

V gene TRBV7-2 combines with J gene TRBJ2-2; D call uncertain. CDR1 and CDR2 from the germline V gene are SGHTA and FQGNSA. Between the trimmed V and J ends, which lost 4 bases and 0 bases, there was a span of 6 bases. CDR3 length: 14 residues. CDR3 coding DNA: TGTGCCAGCAGCTCCCCATCGAACACCGGGGAGCTGTTTTTT. It yields the protein CASSSPSNTGELFF.

The chain recombines TRBV15 with TRBJ2-7, with D possibly matching TRBD1 (6 bases). Germline CDR1 is LNHNV and CDR2 is YYDKDF (reference sequence). The CDR3 covers 18 residues. V was trimmed by 0 bases and J by 0 bases, leaving 18 bases between them. CDR3 residues: CATSREGPSQGYSYEQYF. The CDR3 nucleotides read TGTGCCACCAGCAGAGAAGGCCCCTCACAGGGCTACTCCTACGAGCAGTACTTC.

This clone was seen a few times. This chain connects TRBV18 to TRBJ2-7; TRBD1 matches 7 bases. CDR1 is KGHSH, CDR2 LQKENI, per germline. J was trimmed by 6 bases and V by 2 bases; bases with no gene match: 7. The CDR3 sequence is 14 residues long. DNA of the CDR3: TGTGCCAGCTCACCAGGACAGGCTCGAGGCGAGCAGTACTTC. Translating gives CASSPGQARGEQYF.

The rearrangement joins TRBV14 to TRBJ2-3; TRBD2 might be the D (6 bases). V dropped 0 bases and J dropped 4 bases, with 8 bases sitting between them. In germline, CDR1 is SGHDN, CDR2 FVKESK. The CDR3 extends over 14 amino acids. CDR3 coding DNA: TGTGCCAGCAGCCAAGACAGGAGGGCAGATACGCAGTATTTT. Protein: CASSQDRRADTQYF.

The genes are TRBV27 and TRBJ2-7; D perhaps matches TRBD1 (5 bases). CDR3 length: 21 amino acids. Germline V gene data show CDR1 as MNHEY and CDR2 as SMNVEV (reference sequence). V shed 2 bases and J shed 3 bases, with 32 bases lying between them. The CDR3 protein is CASSLMFGAEVLFDMRYEQYF. CDR3 in DNA: TGTGCCAGCAGTTTAATGTTTGGGGCAGAGGTTCTTTTCGATATGCGCTACGAGCAGTACTTC.

The chain is built from TRBV28 and TRBJ2-5; D remains unclear. This CDR3 has 12 residues. Trimming stripped 6 bases from V and 5 bases from J, with 10 bases between. Germline values: CDR1 MDHEN, CDR2 SYDVKM. The CDR3 nucleotides read TGTGCCAGCAGCCTCAATAGCGAGACCCAGTACTTC. Its translation is CASSLNSETQYF.

This chain uses TRBV2 with TRBJ1-3, with 7 nucleotides matching TRBD1. CDR3 size: 12 residues. Germline CDR1 SNHLY, CDR2 FYNNEI. V shed 6 bases, J shed 4 bases, and the junction held 0 bases outside the gene matches. This CDR3 reads CASRGQGNTIYF. The CDR3 DNA reads as TGTGCCAGCAGGGGACAGGGAAACACCATATATTTT. The complete variable domain, with remaining parts taken from reference TRBV2 and TRBJ1-3, reads EPEVTQTPSHQVTQMGQEVILRCVPISNHLYFYWYRQILGQKVEFLVSFYNNEISEKSEIFDDQFSVERPDGSNFTLKIRSTKLEDSAMYFCASRGQGNTIYFGEGSWLTVV.

Worth noting for this clone: The junction does not match germline at one end; this may be a read error. The chain links TRBV11-2 to TRBJ1-1; perhaps TRBD1 as D (6 bases). The CDR3 length is 13 residues. Per the germline V gene, CDR1 is SGHAT and CDR2 is FQNNGV. CDR3 residues: CASSFTGNAEAFF. CDR3 nucleotide sequence: TGTGCCAGCAGCTTCACAGGGAACGCTGAAGCTTTCTTT.

The rearrangement links TRBV28 to TRBJ2-7, with TRBD1 matching over 9 bases. This CDR3 is 15 amino acids long. Germline CDR1 MDHEN, CDR2 SYDVKM. Trimming removed 4 bases from V and 2 bases from J; junction bases left unmatched: 6. The CDR3 loop is CASSWDREAAYEQYF. The CDR3 region has the DNA TGTGCCAGCAGTTGGGACAGGGAGGCGGCCTACGAGCAGTACTTC.

This clone is a singleton in its sample. The rearrangement uses TRBV6-7 and TRBJ2-7; D not resolved. TRBV6-7 is an ORF, with its function uncertain. This CDR3 spans 16 amino acids. V lost 4 bases and J 3 bases, leaving 19 bases between the germline ends. The CDR3 region is CASSSPPRNRGYEQYF. Here the CDR3 DNA reads TGTGCCAGCAGTTCCCCCCCCCGGAACCGAGGCTACGAGCAGTACTTC.

CDR3 loop: CASSLVTGGIGNTIYF. CDR3 coding DNA: TGTGCCAGCAGCTTGGTAACAGGGGGTATTGGAAACACCATATATTTT. J is TRBJ1-3 and V is TRBV7-6, with 8 nucleotides matching TRBD1. The J segment lost 3 bases and the V segment lost 3 bases, leaving 7 bases of the junction unmatched. The CDR3 has 16 amino acids. The V gene's germline CDR1 is SGHVS and CDR2 FNYEAQ.

This clone was detected only a few times. The gene calls are TRBV15 and TRBJ1-6; D not certain. The germline V gene encodes CDR1 LNHNV and CDR2 YYDKDF (reference sequence). The CDR3 contains 14 residues. The V gene lost 1 base and the J gene lost 10 bases, with 11 bases spanning the gap. The CDR3, as DNA: TGTGCCACCAGCAGAGCGAGGGAGTGGTCACCCCTCCACTTT. Translation: CATSRAREWSPLHF.

The chain joins TRBV6-7 to TRBJ1-4, with 10 bases aligning to TRBD1. TRBV6-7 is classed as an ORF, of uncertain function. The CDR3 sequence is 17 residues long. V trimming: 5 bases; J trimming: 0 bases; junction bases outside the gene matches: 6. DNA of the CDR3: TGTGCCAGCAGTCCCGGGACAGGGGAGGCAACTAATGAAAAACTGTTTTTT. Its protein product is CASSPGTGEATNEKLFF.

The chain carries TRBV27 and TRBJ2-3; weak D call: TRBD2 (5 bases). This CDR3 spans 14 amino acids. Germline CDR1 MNHEY, CDR2 SMNVEV (reference sequence). Trimming cost V 10 bases and J 2 bases, with 16 bases left between them. This CDR3 reads CATGRRAFTDTQYF. For the CDR3, the DNA is TGTGCCACGGGCCGGCGGGCTTTCACAGATACGCAGTATTTT.

The chain carries TRBV6-6 and TRBJ1-6, with D perhaps matching TRBD1 (5 bases). V was trimmed by 10 bases and J by 7 bases, leaving 23 bases between them. The CDR3 contains 16 residues. Germline values: CDR1 MNHNY, CDR2 SVGAGI (reference sequence). For the CDR3, the DNA is TGTGCCACCCAGAACCTGGGGACTGAGGGCAATTCACCCCTCCACTTT. It is translated as CATQNLGTEGNSPLHF.

This chain connects TRBV6-5 to TRBJ2-7; 8 nucleotides align to TRBD1. CDR1 is MNHEY and CDR2 is SVGAGI in the germline V gene. This CDR3 is built from 13 residues. Germline trimming cut 6 bases from V and 3 bases from J; bases unmatched to any gene: 4. CDR3 loop: CASRRTGLYEQYF. For the CDR3, the DNA is TGTGCCAGCAGAAGGACAGGGCTCTACGAGCAGTACTTC.

V gene TRBV4-3 combines with J gene TRBJ2-7, with 7 positions matching TRBD1. CDR1 LGHNA and CDR2 YSLEER come from the germline V gene. CDR3 size: 17 residues. With 0 bases clipped from V and 2 bases from J, the junction kept 10 bases outside the gene matches. CDR3 region: CASSQDSFGQGAYEQYF. CDR3 nucleotides: TGCGCCAGCAGCCAAGATAGTTTCGGGCAGGGGGCCTACGAGCAGTACTTC.

This clone came up once. The J gene is TRBJ2-1, the V gene TRBV28, with D uncertain. The ends were cut back, 4 bases at V and 7 bases at J, with 5 bases in the middle. The germline gives CDR1 MDHEN, CDR2 SYDVKM. The CDR3 has 11 residues. The DNA for the CDR3 is TGTGCCAGCAGTTCAATGAATGAGCAGTTCTTC. Protein: CASSSMNEQFF.